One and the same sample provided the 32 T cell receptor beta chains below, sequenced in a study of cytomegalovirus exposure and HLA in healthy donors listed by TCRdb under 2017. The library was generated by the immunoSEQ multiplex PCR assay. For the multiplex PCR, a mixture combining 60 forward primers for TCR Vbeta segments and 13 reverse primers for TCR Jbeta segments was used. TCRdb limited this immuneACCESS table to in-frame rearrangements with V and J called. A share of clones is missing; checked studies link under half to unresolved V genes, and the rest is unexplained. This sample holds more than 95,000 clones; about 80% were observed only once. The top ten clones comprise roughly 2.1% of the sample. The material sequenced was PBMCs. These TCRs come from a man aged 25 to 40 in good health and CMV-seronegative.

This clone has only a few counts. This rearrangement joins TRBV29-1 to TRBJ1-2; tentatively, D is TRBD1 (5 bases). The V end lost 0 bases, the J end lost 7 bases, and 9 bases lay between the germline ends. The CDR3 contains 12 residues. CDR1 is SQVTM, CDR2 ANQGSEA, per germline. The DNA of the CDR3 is TGCAGCGTTGAAGATCAAGGGGTTGGCTACACCTTC. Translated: CSVEDQGVGYTF. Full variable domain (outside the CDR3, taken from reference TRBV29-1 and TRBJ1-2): SAVISQKPSRDICQRGTSLTIQCQVDSQVTMMFWYRQQPGQSLTLIATANQGSEATYESGFVIDKFPISRPNLTFSTLTVSNMSPEDSSIYLCSVEDQGVGYTFGSGTRLTVV.

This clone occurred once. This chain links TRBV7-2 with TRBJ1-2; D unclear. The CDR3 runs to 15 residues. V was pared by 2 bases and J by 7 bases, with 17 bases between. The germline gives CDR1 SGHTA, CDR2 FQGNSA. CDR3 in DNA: TGTGCCAGCAGCTTACAAGTCACCGGCAGGTCTGGCTACACCTTC. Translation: CASSLQVTGRSGYTF. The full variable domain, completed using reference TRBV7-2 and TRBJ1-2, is GAGVSQSPSNKVTEKGKDVELRCDPISGHTALYWYRQSLGQGLEFLIYFQGNSAPDKSGLPSDRFSAERTGGSVSTLTIQRTQQEDSAVYLCASSLQVTGRSGYTFGSGTRLTVV.

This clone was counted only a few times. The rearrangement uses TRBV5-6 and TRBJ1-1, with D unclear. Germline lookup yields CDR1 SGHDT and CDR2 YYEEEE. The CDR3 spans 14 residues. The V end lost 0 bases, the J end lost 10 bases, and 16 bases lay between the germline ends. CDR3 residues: CASSLAGSGGTAFF. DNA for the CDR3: TGTGCCAGCAGCTTGGCGGGTAGCGGCGGTACAGCTTTCTTT.

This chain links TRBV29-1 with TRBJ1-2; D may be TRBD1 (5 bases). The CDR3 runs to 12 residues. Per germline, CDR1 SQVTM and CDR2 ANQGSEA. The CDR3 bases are TGCATAACGGGGGAGGCAGACTATGGCTACACCTTC. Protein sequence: CITGEADYGYTF.

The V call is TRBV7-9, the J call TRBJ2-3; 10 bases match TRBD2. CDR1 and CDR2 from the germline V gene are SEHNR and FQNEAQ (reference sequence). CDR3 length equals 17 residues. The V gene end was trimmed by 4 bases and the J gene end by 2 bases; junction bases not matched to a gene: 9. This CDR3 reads CASSSKRSGGSTDTQYF. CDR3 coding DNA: TGTGCCAGCAGCTCAAAGCGTAGCGGGGGGTCCACAGATACGCAGTATTTT.

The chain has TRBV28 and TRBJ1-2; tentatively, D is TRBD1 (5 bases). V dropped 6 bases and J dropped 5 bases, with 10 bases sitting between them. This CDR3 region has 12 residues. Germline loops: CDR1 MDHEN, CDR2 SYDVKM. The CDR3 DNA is TGTGCCAGCAGATCCGGGGGTTATGGCTACACCTTC. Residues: CASRSGGYGYTF.

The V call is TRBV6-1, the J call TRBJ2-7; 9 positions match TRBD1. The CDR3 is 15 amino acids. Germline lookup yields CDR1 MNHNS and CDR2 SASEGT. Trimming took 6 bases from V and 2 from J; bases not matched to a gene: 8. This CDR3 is CASRDPGQGPYEQYF. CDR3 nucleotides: TGTGCCAGCAGGGATCCGGGACAGGGCCCCTACGAGCAGTACTTC.

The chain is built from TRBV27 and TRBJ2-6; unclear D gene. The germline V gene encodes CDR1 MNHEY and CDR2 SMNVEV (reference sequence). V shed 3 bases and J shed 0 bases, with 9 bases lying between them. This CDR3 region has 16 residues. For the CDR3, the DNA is TGTGCCAGCAGTTTGATATCAGACTCTGGGGCCAACGTCCTGACTTTC. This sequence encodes CASSLISDSGANVLTF.

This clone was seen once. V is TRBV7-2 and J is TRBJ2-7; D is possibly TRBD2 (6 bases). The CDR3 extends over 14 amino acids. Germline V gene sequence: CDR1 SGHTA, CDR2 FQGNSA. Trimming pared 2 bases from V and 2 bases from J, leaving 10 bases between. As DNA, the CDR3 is TGTGCCAGCAGCTTAAGGGACTTCCCCTACGAGCAGTACTTC. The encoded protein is CASSLRDFPYEQYF. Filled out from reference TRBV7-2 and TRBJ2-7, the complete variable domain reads GAGVSQSPSNKVTEKGKDVELRCDPISGHTALYWYRQSLGQGLEFLIYFQGNSAPDKSGLPSDRFSAERTGGSVSTLTIQRTQQEDSAVYLCASSLRDFPYEQYFGPGTRLTVT.

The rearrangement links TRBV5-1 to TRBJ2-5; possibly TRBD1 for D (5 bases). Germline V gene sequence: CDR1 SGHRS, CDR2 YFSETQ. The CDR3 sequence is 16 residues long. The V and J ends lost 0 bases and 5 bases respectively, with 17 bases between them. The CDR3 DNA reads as TGCGCCAGCAGCTTGGGACTTAGGGGCGGCCCGGAGACCCAGTACTTC. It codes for CASSLGLRGGPETQYF.

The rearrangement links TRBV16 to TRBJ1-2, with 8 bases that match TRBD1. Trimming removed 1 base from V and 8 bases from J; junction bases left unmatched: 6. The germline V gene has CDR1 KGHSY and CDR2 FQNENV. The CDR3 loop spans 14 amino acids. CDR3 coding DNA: TGTGCCAGCAGCCAATTCCCACAGGGGGAAGGCTACACCTTC. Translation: CASSQFPQGEGYTF.

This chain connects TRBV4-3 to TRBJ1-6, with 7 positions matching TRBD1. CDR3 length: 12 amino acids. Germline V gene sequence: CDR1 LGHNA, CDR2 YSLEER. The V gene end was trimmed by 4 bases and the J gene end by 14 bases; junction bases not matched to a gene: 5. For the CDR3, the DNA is TGCGCCAGCAGCCGAGAAGACAGGGCCCTCCACTTT. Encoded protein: CASSREDRALHF.

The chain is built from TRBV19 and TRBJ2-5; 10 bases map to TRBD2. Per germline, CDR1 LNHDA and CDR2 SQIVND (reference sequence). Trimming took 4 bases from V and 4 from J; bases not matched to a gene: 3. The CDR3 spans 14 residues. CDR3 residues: CASSKREGGETQYF. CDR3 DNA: TGTGCCAGTAGTAAGCGGGAGGGTGGAGAGACCCAGTACTTC.

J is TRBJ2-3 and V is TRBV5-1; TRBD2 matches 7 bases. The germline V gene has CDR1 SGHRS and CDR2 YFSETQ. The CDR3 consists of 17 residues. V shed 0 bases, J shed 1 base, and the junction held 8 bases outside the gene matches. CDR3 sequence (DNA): TGCGCCAGCAGCTTGGCCGGGACTACCTACGGCACAGATACGCAGTATTTT. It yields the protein CASSLAGTTYGTDTQYF.

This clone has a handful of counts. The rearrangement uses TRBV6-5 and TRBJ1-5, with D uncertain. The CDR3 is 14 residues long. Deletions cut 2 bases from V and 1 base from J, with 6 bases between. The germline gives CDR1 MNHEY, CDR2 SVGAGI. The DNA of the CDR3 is TGTGCCAGCAGTTACGGTGGCAGCAATCAGCCCCAGCATTTT. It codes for CASSYGGSNQPQHF.

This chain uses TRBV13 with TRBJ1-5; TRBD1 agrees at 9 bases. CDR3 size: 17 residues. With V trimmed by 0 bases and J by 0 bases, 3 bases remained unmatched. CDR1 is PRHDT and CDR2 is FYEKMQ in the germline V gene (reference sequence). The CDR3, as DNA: TGTGCCAGCAGCTTAGGGACAGGGGGTAATAGCAATCAGCCCCAGCATTTT. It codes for CASSLGTGGNSNQPQHF.

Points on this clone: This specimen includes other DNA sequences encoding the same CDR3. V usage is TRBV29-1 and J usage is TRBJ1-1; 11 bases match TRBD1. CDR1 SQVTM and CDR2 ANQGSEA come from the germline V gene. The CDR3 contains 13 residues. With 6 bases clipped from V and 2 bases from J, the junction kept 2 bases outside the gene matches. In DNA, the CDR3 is TGCAGCGTGGGACAGGGGGTAAACACTGAAGCTTTCTTT. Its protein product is CSVGQGVNTEAFF.

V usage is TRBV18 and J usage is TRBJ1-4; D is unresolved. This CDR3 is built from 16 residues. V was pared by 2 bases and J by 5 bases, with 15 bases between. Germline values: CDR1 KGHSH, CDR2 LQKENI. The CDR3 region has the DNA TGTGCCAGCTCACCAGGTCCTATGAGGGAGAATGAAAAACTGTTTTTT. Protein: CASSPGPMRENEKLFF.

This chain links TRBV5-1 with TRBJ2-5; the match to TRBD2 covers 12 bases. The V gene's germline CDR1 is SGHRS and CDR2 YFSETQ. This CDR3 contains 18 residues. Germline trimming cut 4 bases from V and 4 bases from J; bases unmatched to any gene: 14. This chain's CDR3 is CASSLDSGTSGWRETQYF. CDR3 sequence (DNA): TGCGCCAGCAGCCTCGACTCCGGGACTAGCGGGTGGCGAGAGACCCAGTACTTC.

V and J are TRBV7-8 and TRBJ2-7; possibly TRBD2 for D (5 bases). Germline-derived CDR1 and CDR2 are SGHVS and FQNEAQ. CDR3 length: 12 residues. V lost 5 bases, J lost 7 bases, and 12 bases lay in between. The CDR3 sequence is CASSGGRWEQYF. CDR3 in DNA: TGTGCCAGCAGCGGAGGCCGGTGGGAGCAGTACTTC.

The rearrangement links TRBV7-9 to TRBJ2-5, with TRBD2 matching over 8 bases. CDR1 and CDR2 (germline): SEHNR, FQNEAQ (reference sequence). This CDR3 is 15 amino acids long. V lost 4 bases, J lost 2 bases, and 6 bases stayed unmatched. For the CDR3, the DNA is TGTGCCAGCAGCTCCGGGGGGGGGAAGCAAGAGACCCAGTACTTC. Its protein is CASSSGGGKQETQYF.

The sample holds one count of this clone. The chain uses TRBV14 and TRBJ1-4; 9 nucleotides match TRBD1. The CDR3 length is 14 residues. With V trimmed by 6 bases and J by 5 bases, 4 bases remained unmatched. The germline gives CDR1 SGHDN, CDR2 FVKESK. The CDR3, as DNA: TGTGCCAGCAGGAGGACAGGGGAGAATGAAAAACTGTTTTTT. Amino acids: CASRRTGENEKLFF.

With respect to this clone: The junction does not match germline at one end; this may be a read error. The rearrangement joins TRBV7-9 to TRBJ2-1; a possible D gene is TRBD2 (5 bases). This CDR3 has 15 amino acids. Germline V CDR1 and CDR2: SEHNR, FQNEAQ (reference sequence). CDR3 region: CSSRQSLASYNEQFF. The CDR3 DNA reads TGTTCCAGCAGGCAAAGTCTAGCCAGCTACAATGAGCAGTTCTTC.

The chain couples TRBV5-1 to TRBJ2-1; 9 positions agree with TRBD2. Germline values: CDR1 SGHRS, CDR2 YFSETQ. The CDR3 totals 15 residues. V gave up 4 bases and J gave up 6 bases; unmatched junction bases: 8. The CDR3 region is CASSARRLAANEQFF. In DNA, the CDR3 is TGCGCCAGCAGCGCGAGAAGACTAGCGGCCAATGAGCAGTTCTTC.

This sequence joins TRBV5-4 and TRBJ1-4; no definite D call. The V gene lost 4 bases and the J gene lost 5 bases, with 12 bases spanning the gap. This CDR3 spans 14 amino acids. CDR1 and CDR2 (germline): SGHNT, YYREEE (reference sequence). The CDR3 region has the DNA TGTGCCAGCAGCCCGGACTTTACAAATGAAAAACTGTTTTTT. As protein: CASSPDFTNEKLFF.

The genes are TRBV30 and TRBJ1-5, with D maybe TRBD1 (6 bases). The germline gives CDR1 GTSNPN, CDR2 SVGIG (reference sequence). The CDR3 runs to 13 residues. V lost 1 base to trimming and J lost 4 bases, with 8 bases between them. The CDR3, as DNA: TGTGCCTGGAGTGAAACAGGGAATCAGCCCCAGCATTTT. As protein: CAWSETGNQPQHF. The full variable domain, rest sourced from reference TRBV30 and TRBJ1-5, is SQTIHQWPATLVQPVGSPLSLECTVEGTSNPNLYWYRQAAGRGLQLLFYSVGIGQISSEVPQNLSASRPQDRQFILSSKKLLLSDSGFYLCAWSETGNQPQHFGDGTRLSIL.

CDR3 sequence reads: CASSESHGGAQETQYF. The CDR3 DNA follows: TGTGCCAGCAGTGAATCGCACGGTGGGGCCCAAGAGACCCAGTACTTC. The chain recombines TRBV25-1 with TRBJ2-5; D is possibly TRBD1 (5 bases). There are 16 residues in the CDR3. The germline gives CDR1 MGHDK, CDR2 SYGVNS. Trimming removed 1 base from V and 1 base from J, with 13 bases in between.

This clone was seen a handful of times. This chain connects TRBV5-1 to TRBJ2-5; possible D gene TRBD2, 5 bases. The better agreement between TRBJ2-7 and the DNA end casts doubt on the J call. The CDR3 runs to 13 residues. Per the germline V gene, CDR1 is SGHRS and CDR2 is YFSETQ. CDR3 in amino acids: CASTSAGNYEQYF. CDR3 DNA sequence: TGCGCCAGCACCTCCGCCGGGAACTACGAGCAGTACTTC.

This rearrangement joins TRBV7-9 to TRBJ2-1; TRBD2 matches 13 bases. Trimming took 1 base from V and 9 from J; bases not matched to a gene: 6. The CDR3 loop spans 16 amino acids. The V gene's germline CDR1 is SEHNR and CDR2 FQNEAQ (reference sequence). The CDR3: CASSLVRTSGSGEQFF. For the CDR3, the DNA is TGTGCCAGCAGCTTAGTGAGGACTAGCGGGAGTGGTGAGCAGTTCTTC.

This chain's CDR3 is CASAWDRELREQYF. The CDR3 DNA follows: TGTGCCAGCGCCTGGGACAGGGAATTGAGGGAGCAGTACTTC. This chain uses TRBV27 with TRBJ2-7, with 9 bases fitting TRBD1. This CDR3 has 14 amino acids. Germline CDR1 MNHEY, CDR2 SMNVEV (reference sequence). V gave up 8 bases and J gave up 7 bases; unmatched junction bases: 12.

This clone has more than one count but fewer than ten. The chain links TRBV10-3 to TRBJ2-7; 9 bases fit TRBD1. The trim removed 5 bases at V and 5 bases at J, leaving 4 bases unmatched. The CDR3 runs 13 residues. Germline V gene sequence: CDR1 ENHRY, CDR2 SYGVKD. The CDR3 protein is CAISRQGGNEQYF. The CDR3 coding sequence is TGTGCCATCAGTAGACAGGGGGGCAACGAGCAGTACTTC.

The CDR3 sequence is CASSSTPGHRTYNSPLHF. Written as DNA, the CDR3 is TGTGCCAGCAGCTCAACGCCGGGACACAGAACGTATAATTCACCCCTCCACTTT. V and J are TRBV13 and TRBJ1-6; weak D call: TRBD1 (6 bases). Germline lookup yields CDR1 PRHDT and CDR2 FYEKMQ (reference sequence). CDR3 length equals 18 residues. Trimming removed 4 bases at V and 4 bases at J, with 20 bases between.